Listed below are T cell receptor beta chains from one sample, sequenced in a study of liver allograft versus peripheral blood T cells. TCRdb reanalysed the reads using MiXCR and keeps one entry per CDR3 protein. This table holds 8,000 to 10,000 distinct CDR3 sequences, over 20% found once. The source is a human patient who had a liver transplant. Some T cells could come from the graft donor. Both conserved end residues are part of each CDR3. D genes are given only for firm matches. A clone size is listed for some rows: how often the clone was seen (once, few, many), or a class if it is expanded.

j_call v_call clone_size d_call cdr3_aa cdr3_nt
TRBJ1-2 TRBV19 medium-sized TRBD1 CASSSGTADANYGYTF TGTGCCAGTAGTTCCGGGACAGCCGACGCTAACTATGGCTACACCTTC
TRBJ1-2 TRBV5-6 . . CASSLETVNYGYTF TGTGCCAGCAGCTTGGAAACGGTTAACTATGGCTACACCTTC
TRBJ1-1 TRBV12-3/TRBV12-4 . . CASSPGRYTEAFF TGTGCCAGCAGTCCGGGACGGTACACTGAAGCTTTCTTT
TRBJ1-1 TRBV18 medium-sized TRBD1 CASSPQGQLNTEAFF TGTGCCAGCTCACCACAGGGACAGCTCAACACTGAAGCTTTCTTT
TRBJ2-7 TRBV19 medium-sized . CASSRDTQGYEQYF TGTGCCAGTAGTAGGGACACTCAGGGATACGAGCAGTACTTC
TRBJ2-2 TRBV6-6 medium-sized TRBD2 CASSSGLAVNTGELFF TGTGCCAGCAGCTCCGGACTAGCGGTGAACACCGGGGAGCTGTTTTTT
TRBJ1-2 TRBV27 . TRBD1 CASSSRDRGYGYTF TGTGCCAGCAGTTCCAGGGACAGGGGGTATGGCTACACCTTC
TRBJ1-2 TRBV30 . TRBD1 CAWIHDRGWYGYTF TGTGCCTGGATTCATGACAGGGGGTGGTATGGCTACACCTTC
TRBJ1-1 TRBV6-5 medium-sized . CASSWTADTEAFF TGTGCCAGCAGTTGGACGGCAGACACTGAAGCTTTCTTT
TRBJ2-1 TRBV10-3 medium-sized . CAVGRGGVGYNEQFF TGTGCCGTTGGGCGTGGGGGAGTGGGGTACAATGAGCAGTTCTTC
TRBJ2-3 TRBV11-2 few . CASSRQRVGTDTQYF TGTGCCAGCAGTAGACAGCGGGTCGGCACAGATACGCAGTATTTT
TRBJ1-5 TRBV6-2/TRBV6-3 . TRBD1 CASSQGAVQPQHF TGTGCCAGCAGCCAGGGGGCAGTTCAGCCCCAGCATTTT
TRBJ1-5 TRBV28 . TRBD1 CASTRRQGRLGNQPQHF TGTGCCAGCACCAGAAGACAGGGGCGACTTGGCAATCAGCCCCAGCATTTT
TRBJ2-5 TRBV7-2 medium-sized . CASRTMGGASQETQYF TGTGCCAGCAGGACAATGGGGGGGGCCAGCCAAGAGACCCAGTACTTC
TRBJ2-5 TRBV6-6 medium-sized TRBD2 CASSYSAGGRQETQYF TGTGCCAGCAGTTACTCAGCGGGAGGGCGGCAAGAGACCCAGTACTTC
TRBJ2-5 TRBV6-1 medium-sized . CASRWPAGETQYF TGTGCCAGCAGATGGCCGGCGGGAGAGACCCAGTACTTC
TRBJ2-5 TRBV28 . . CATAERGAFEETQYF TGTGCCACAGCGGAACGGGGGGCGTTCGAAGAGACCCAGTACTTC
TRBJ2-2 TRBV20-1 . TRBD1 CSASDRVGELFF TGCAGTGCTAGTGACAGGGTCGGGGAGCTGTTTTTT
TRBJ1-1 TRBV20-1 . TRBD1 CSARDAGTGGFGAFF TGCAGTGCTAGAGATGCCGGGACAGGGGGGTTCGGGGCTTTCTTT
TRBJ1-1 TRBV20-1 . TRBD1 CSATRTGTVNTEAFF TGCAGTGCAACCCGAACCGGGACAGTGAACACTGAAGCTTTCTTT
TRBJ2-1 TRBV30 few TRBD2 CAWSRPSGRIILNEQFF TGTGCCTGGAGTAGGCCTAGCGGGAGGATCATACTCAATGAGCAGTTCTTC
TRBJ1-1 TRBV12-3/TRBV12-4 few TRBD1 CASSLATGLTEAFF TGTGCCAGCAGTTTAGCGACAGGGTTGACTGAAGCTTTCTTT
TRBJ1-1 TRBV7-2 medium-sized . CASSLWALRNTEAFF TGTGCCAGCAGCTTATGGGCTTTACGGAACACTGAAGCTTTCTTT
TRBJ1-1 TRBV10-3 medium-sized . CAISESGGEPEAFF TGTGCCATCAGTGAGTCCGGGGGGGAGCCTGAAGCTTTCTTT
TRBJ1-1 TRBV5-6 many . CASSWGPRREAFF TGTGCCAGCAGCTGGGGTCCCCGGCGTGAAGCTTTCTTT
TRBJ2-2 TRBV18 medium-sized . CASSPEIATANTGELFF TGTGCCAGCTCACCCGAGATAGCGACAGCGAACACCGGGGAGCTGTTTTTT
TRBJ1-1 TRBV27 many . CASSLRAGAGEAFF TGTGCCAGCAGTTTACGGGCAGGAGCAGGTGAAGCTTTCTTT
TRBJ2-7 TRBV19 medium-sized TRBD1 CASSSRDRGYEQYF TGTGCCAGCTCATCCCGGGACAGGGGATACGAGCAGTACTTC
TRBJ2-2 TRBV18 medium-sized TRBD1 CASSPGTALTGELFF TGTGCCAGCTCACCAGGGACAGCCCTCACCGGGGAGCTGTTTTTT
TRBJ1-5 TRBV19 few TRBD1 CASKGQAGMSQPQHF TGTGCCAGTAAAGGACAGGCGGGTATGAGTCAGCCCCAGCATTTT
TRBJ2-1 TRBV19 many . CASSIDGSSPYNEQFF TGTGCCAGTAGTATAGATGGAAGTTCCCCCTACAATGAGCAGTTCTTC
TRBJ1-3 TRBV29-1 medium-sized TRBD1 CSVEQGQGGGNTIYF TGCAGCGTTGAACAAGGACAGGGCGGTGGAAACACCATATATTTT
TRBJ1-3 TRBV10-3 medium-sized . CAISRTGGNTIYF TGTGCCATCAGTAGGACCGGGGGAAACACCATATATTTT
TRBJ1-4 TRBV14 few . CASSPQANRNELFF TGTGCCAGCAGCCCCCAGGCCAACCGTAATGAACTGTTTTTT
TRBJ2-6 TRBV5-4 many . CASSLDSGANVLTF TGTGCCAGCAGCTTAGACTCTGGGGCCAACGTCCTGACTTTC
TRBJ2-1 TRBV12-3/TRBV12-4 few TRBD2 CASTSGGRNNEQFF TGTGCCAGCACCTCCGGGGGGAGAAACAATGAGCAGTTCTTC
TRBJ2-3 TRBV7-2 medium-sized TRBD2 CASSLAVGGGASTDTQYF TGTGCCAGCAGCTTAGCGGTGGGCGGGGGGGCTAGCACAGATACGCAGTATTTT
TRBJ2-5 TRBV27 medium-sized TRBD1 CASSTRQGETQYF TGTGCCAGCAGTACACGACAGGGGGAGACCCAGTACTTC
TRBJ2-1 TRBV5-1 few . CASSLGPPGGEQFF TGCGCCAGCAGCCTGGGACCCCCCGGAGGTGAGCAGTTCTTC
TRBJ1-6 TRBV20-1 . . CSASDRDSPLHF TGCAGTGCTTCCGACCGGGATTCACCCCTCCACTTT